The TCR beta chain described here comes from a study of CD8 T cells in Susac syndrome. RNA was extracted with the RNeasy kit, and a quantity of 0.5 to 1 ug was reverse transcribed using random hexamers. The authors amplified TCR beta CDR3 across 54 Vbeta and 13 Jbeta using immunoSEQ multiplex PCR. TCRdb processed the immunoSEQ multiplex PCR reads anew with MiXCR; each CDR3 protein has one entry. The sample carries 400,000 or so distinct CDR3 sequences, 85% to 90% recorded once. CDR1 and CDR2 from the germline V gene are SQVTM and ANQGSEA. This CDR3 has 13 amino acids. The germline V and J ends were trimmed by 8 bases and 0 bases, with 14 bases remaining between them. High-throughput TCR beta sequencing covered peripheral CD8+ and CD4+ T cells.

This sequence was found in a human donor with multiple sclerosis. This sequence joins TRBV29-1 and TRBJ2-7; possibly TRBD1 or TRBD2 for D (5 bases each). The specimen was CD8+ T cells from PBMCs. The CDR3 loop reads CSLRDGNSYEQYF. The DNA for the CDR3 is TGCAGCCTTCGGGACGGCAACTCCTACGAGCAGTACTTC.